Listed below are T cell receptor beta chains from one sample, sequenced in a study of T cell changes during pregnancy in multiple sclerosis. The table came from immunoSEQ multiplex PCR; TCRdb's copy has only in-frame clones and leaves some out. Of some 70,000 clones in the sample, under 90% were seen once. The sample in question was peripheral blood, obtained after pregnancy. The source of these receptors is a female donor in good health, enrolled as a control in a pregnancy study. The CDR3 runs from the conserved cysteine through the conserved F or W.

>TRBJ1-3|TRBV30
CAWGRTGRSNTIYF
>TRBJ2-7|TRBV29-1
CSSILGGKSYEQYF
>TRBJ2-3|TRBV6-6
CASSYGTGVPDTQYF
>TRBJ2-7|TRBV7-9
CASSTSLPGTGMYEQYF
>TRBJ1-4|TRBV30
CAWNPTSPVEKLFF
>TRBJ2-1|TRBV11-2
CASSLVVGLAGRNEQFF
>TRBJ1-4|TRBV2
CASSEDRADEKLFF
>TRBJ2-7|TRBV6-5
CASRPRQGRYEQYF
>TRBJ1-2|TRBV14
CASSQVQPFLGYYGYTF
>TRBJ1-1|TRBV5-1
CASSVGGGTEAFF
>TRBJ1-4|TRBV7-9
CASSHQGGFEKLFF
>TRBJ1-6|TRBV7-2
CASSSQGGSPSPLHF